These 23 T cell receptor beta chains came from one sample sequenced in a study of blood T cell repertoires in COVID-19. TCRdb's table, derived via immunoSEQ multiplex PCR, lists solely in-frame clones and lacks some. The sample includes 300,000 to 400,000 clones, just over 85% of them seen just once. Sequenced sample: PBMCs or T cells enriched from blood (not recorded which). Receptors originate from a woman in her thirties or forties with acute COVID-19.

The chain joins TRBV2 to TRBJ1-6, with D possibly being TRBD1 (6 bases). From germline, CDR1 is SNHLY and CDR2 FYNNEI. The CDR3 is made up of 15 amino acids. With 4 bases removed from V and 10 bases from J, the gap between germline ends came to 17 bases. CDR3 sequence (DNA): TGTGCCAGCAGTGTGCAGGGGCCTTCTCTATCACCCCTCCACTTT. Amino acids: CASSVQGPSLSPLHF. The whole variable domain, filled in from reference TRBV2 and TRBJ1-6, reads EPEVTQTPSHQVTQMGQEVILRCVPISNHLYFYWYRQILGQKVEFLVSFYNNEISEKSEIFDDQFSVERPDGSNFTLKIRSTKLEDSAMYFCASSVQGPSLSPLHFGNGTRLTVT.

This rearrangement joins TRBV3-1 (or the pseudogene TRBV3-2) to TRBJ2-2, with TRBD2 matching over 11 bases. V dropped 3 bases and J dropped 5; count of bases not matched to a gene: 11. CDR1 is LGHDT and CDR2 is YNNKEL in the germline V gene (reference sequence). The CDR3 is made up of 18 amino acids. As DNA, the CDR3 is TGTGCCAGCAGCCACTCAGGTCTAGCGGGGGGTAGGACCGGGGAGCTGTTTTTT. It translates to CASSHSGLAGGRTGELFF.

The chain recombines TRBV5-4 with TRBJ2-5, with 7 bases lining up with TRBD2. In germline, CDR1 is SGHNT, CDR2 YYREEE (reference sequence). CDR3 length: 15 residues. Trimming at V came to 2 bases and at J to 4 bases, leaving 8 bases not matched to a gene. In DNA, the CDR3 is TGTGCCAGCAGCTTACGACTAGCCGGCGGAGAGACCCAGTACTTC. Translating gives CASSLRLAGGETQYF.

This sequence joins TRBV9 and TRBJ2-2; the match to TRBD2 covers 8 bases. This CDR3 is built from 15 residues. J was trimmed by 4 bases and V by 5 bases; bases with no gene match: 7. The germline CDR1 and CDR2 sequences are SGDLS and YYNGEE. In DNA, the CDR3 is TGTGCCAGCAGTCCACGGGAGGGGTCCACCGGGGAGCTGTTTTTT. It specifies CASSPREGSTGELFF.

V usage is TRBV9 and J usage is TRBJ2-7; D ambiguous. The germline CDR1 and CDR2 sequences are SGDLS and YYNGEE. The V end lost 0 bases, the J end lost 3 bases, and 13 bases lay between the germline ends. The CDR3 length is 15 residues. The DNA of the CDR3 is TGTGCCAGCAGCGTAGGTTCCGGTCCGATCTACGAGCAGTACTTC. As protein: CASSVGSGPIYEQYF.

V usage is TRBV18 and J usage is TRBJ2-2; the D gene is possibly TRBD1 (5 bases). This CDR3 is built from 14 residues. V lost 5 bases and J 3 bases, leaving 10 bases between the germline ends. Germline-derived CDR1 and CDR2 are KGHSH and LQKENI. This CDR3 reads CASSYQGDTGELFF. In DNA, the CDR3 is TGTGCCAGCTCATATCAAGGGGACACCGGGGAGCTGTTTTTT. Together with reference TRBV18 and TRBJ2-2, the CDR3 gives the full variable domain: NAGVMQNPRHLVRRRGQEARLRCSPMKGHSHVYWYRQLPEEGLKFMVYLQKENIIDESGMPKERFSAEFPKEGPSILRIQQVVRGDSAAYFCASSYQGDTGELFFGEGSRLTVL.

This clone turned up a few times. V and J are TRBV10-3 and TRBJ1-4, with a tentative D call TRBD1 (5 bases). From germline, CDR1 is ENHRY and CDR2 SYGVKD. The CDR3 has 13 amino acids. The germline V and J ends were trimmed by 6 bases and 8 bases, with 13 bases remaining between them. CDR3 nucleotides: TGTGCCATCAGGGCGGGGGTGGAGGAAAAACTGTTTTTT. It yields the protein CAIRAGVEEKLFF.

This clone was found once. This chain uses TRBV12-3 or TRBV12-4 with TRBJ1-1; D is possibly TRBD1 (5 bases). Trimming took off 8 bases at V and 1 base at J, with 11 bases between the two ends. This CDR3 region has 13 residues. Here the CDR3 DNA reads TGTGCCAGCCTGGGGCCTCCGAACACTGAAGCTTTCTTT. Protein product: CASLGPPNTEAFF.

The chain links TRBV27 to TRBJ2-4, with D perhaps matching TRBD2 (7 bases). CDR3 length equals 14 residues. Germline CDR1 MNHEY, CDR2 SMNVEV (reference sequence). Trimming shortened V by 6 bases and J by 8 bases, and 17 bases separated the two germline ends. CDR3 residues: CASSPGGQGYIQYF. The CDR3 DNA is TGTGCCAGCAGCCCCGGGGGGCAGGGGTACATTCAGTACTTC.

This clone was counted between two and nine times. This chain links TRBV18 with TRBJ1-2; TRBD1 agrees at 7 bases. Germline CDR1 KGHSH, CDR2 LQKENI. There are 15 residues in the CDR3. The V segment lost 3 bases and the J segment 2 bases; nucleotides outside the gene matches: 6. The DNA of the CDR3 is TGTGCCAGCTCACCCCAGGGGGTAGACAACTATGGCTACACCTTC. This sequence encodes CASSPQGVDNYGYTF. Variable domain in full (rest from reference TRBV18 and TRBJ1-2): NAGVMQNPRHLVRRRGQEARLRCSPMKGHSHVYWYRQLPEEGLKFMVYLQKENIIDESGMPKERFSAEFPKEGPSILRIQQVVRGDSAAYFCASSPQGVDNYGYTFGSGTRLTVV.

This clone was seen only a few times. This chain joins TRBV3-1 (or the pseudogene TRBV3-2) and TRBJ1-5; no clear D. This CDR3 comprises 14 residues. The V end was cut by 3 bases, the J end by 4 bases, with 10 bases between. Germline V gene data show CDR1 as LGHDT and CDR2 as YNNKEL (reference sequence). The CDR3 is CASSQAGINQPQHF. The CDR3 DNA sequence: TGTGCCAGCAGCCAGGCGGGGATAAATCAGCCCCAGCATTTT.

The chain couples TRBV7-2 to TRBJ1-5; tentative D call: TRBD1 (5 bases). V was cut by 0 bases and J by 0 bases, with 18 bases left in between. Germline CDR1 SGHTA, CDR2 FQGNSA. The CDR3 is made up of 19 amino acids. The CDR3 bases are TGTGCCAGCAGCTTAGCGGGTCTTAGACAGCCCTATAGCAATCAGCCCCAGCATTTT. This sequence encodes CASSLAGLRQPYSNQPQHF.

The chain joins TRBV28 to TRBJ1-2; 7 nucleotides align to TRBD1. This CDR3 comprises 14 residues. Germline V gene sequence: CDR1 MDHEN, CDR2 SYDVKM. V shed 4 bases and J 2 bases; nucleotides not matched to a gene: 4. CDR3 nucleotides: TGTGCCAGCAGTTCCACAGGGGCCAACTATGGCTACACCTTC. It encodes CASSSTGANYGYTF.

The CDR3 DNA is TGTGCCAGCAGTCCTCGGGCGGGAGGGGGGAACTACGAGCAGTACTTC. Translation: CASSPRAGGGNYEQYF. The chain combines TRBV27 with TRBJ2-7; 9 bases line up with TRBD2. Germline V gives CDR1 MNHEY, CDR2 SMNVEV (reference sequence). This CDR3 is built from 16 residues. V lost 5 bases and J lost 3; bases outside the gene matches: 11.

The CDR3 here is CASNGLGMSNYGYTF. The CDR3 DNA is TGTGCCAGCAATGGGCTCGGCATGTCCAACTATGGCTACACCTTC. This sequence joins TRBV6-5 and TRBJ1-2, with no clear D. The V and J ends lost 7 bases and 2 bases respectively, with 17 bases between them. This CDR3 has 15 residues. Germline CDR1 and CDR2: MNHEY and SVGAGI.

The rearrangement joins TRBV6-6 to TRBJ2-5, with D hard to call. The CDR3 length is 17 residues. Germline V gene data show CDR1 as MNHNY and CDR2 as SVGAGI (reference sequence). V gave up 5 bases and J gave up 1 base, with 20 bases separating them. This CDR3 is CASSRASSYRFQETQYF. CDR3 coding DNA: TGTGCCAGCAGTCGCGCATCATCTTACAGATTCCAAGAGACCCAGTACTTC.

In nucleotides, the CDR3 is TGTGCCAGCAGCCTGTCCTCGGGACAGGGTATCACCGGGGAGCTGTTTTTT. Residues: CASSLSSGQGITGELFF. The chain carries TRBV7-6 and TRBJ2-2; 9 bases align to TRBD1. The J segment lost 4 bases and the V segment lost 5 bases, leaving 11 bases of the junction unmatched. CDR1 and CDR2 from the germline V gene are SGHVS and FNYEAQ. The CDR3 totals 17 residues. The full variable domain, rest sourced from reference TRBV7-6 and TRBJ2-2, is GAGVSQSPRYKVTKRGQDVALRCDPISGHVSLYWYRQALGQGPEFLTYFNYEAQQDKSGLPNDRFSAERPEGSISTLTIQRTEQRDSAMYRCASSLSSGQGITGELFFGEGSRLTVL.

The V gene is TRBV5-1, the J gene TRBJ1-6, with D hard to call. Trimming left V 2 bases short and J 5 bases short, with 8 bases between. This CDR3 is 14 amino acids long. Germline V gives CDR1 SGHRS, CDR2 YFSETQ. The CDR3 here is CASSLTADNSPLHF. CDR3 bases: TGCGCCAGCAGCTTAACAGCTGATAATTCACCCCTCCACTTT.

The chain has TRBV19 and TRBJ2-7; 7 nucleotides align to TRBD2. CDR3 length equals 15 residues. J lost 3 bases, V lost 5 bases, and 10 bases had no gene match. Looked up from germline, CDR1 is LNHDA and CDR2 is SQIVND (reference sequence). CDR3 sequence (DNA): TGTGCCAGTAGTCGCGGGGGTCTACCCTACTACGAGCAGTACTTC. This translates into CASSRGGLPYYEQYF.

The chain uses TRBV2 and TRBJ2-3; D may be TRBD2 (5 bases). Germline V gene lookup returns CDR1 SNHLY and CDR2 FYNNEI. V lost 4 bases and J 1 base, leaving 9 bases between the germline ends. The CDR3 covers 14 residues. CDR3 loop: CASSVSGRTDTQYF. The CDR3 DNA is TGTGCCAGCAGTGTCAGCGGTCGCACAGATACGCAGTATTTT.

V is TRBV2 and J is TRBJ1-5; D is ambiguous. V was cut by 2 bases and J by 4 bases, with 6 bases left in between. CDR1 SNHLY and CDR2 FYNNEI come from the germline V gene. The CDR3 is made up of 13 amino acids. CDR3 DNA: TGTGCCAGCAGTGAATTCCAGAATCAGCCCCAGCATTTT. Protein product: CASSEFQNQPQHF.

This chain connects TRBV7-2 to TRBJ1-5; D unresolved. Germline CDR1 SGHTA, CDR2 FQGNSA. V lost 6 bases to trimming and J lost 3 bases, with 9 bases between them. The length of the CDR3 is 13 residues. CDR3 region: CASSLGPNQPQHF. CDR3 coding DNA: TGTGCCAGCAGTCTCGGTCCCAATCAGCCCCAGCATTTT.

The genes are TRBV12-5 and TRBJ2-7, with D perhaps TRBD2 (5 bases). The CDR3 runs 12 residues. Germline V CDR1 and CDR2: LGHNT, FRNRAP. CDR3 protein: CARLRGGDEQYF. The CDR3, as DNA: TGTGCGCGACTTAGAGGAGGAGACGAGCAGTACTTC.